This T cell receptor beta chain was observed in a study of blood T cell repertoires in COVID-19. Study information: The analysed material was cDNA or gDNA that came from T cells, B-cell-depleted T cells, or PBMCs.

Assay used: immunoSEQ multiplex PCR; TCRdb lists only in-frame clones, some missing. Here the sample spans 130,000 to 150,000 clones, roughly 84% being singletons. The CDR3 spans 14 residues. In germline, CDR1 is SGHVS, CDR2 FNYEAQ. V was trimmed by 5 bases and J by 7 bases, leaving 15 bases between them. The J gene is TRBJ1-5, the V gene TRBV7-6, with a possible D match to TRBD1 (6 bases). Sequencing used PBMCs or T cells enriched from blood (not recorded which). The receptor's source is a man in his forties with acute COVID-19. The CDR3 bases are TGTGCCAGCAGCGCCTCACAGGGCGGGCAGCCCCAGCATTTT. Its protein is CASSASQGGQPQHF.